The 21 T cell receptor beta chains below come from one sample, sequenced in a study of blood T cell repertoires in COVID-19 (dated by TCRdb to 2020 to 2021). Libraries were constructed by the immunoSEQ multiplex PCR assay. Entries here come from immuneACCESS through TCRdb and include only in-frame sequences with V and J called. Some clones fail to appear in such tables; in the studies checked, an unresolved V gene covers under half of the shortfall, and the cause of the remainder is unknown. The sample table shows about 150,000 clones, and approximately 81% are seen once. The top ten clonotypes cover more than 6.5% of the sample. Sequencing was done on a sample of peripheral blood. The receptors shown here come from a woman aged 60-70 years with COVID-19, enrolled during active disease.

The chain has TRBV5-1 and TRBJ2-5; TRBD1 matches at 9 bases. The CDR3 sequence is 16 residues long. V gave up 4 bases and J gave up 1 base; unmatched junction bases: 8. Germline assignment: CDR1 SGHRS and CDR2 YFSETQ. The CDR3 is CASSPFGDRVQETQYF. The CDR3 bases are TGCGCCAGCAGCCCATTTGGGGACAGGGTCCAAGAGACCCAGTACTTC.

The CDR3 DNA follows: TGTGCCAGCAGCTCTCCCCAGGGAGGGGTGAACACTGAAGCTTTCTTT. Translation: CASSSPQGGVNTEAFF. The chain uses TRBV11-2 and TRBJ1-1; perhaps TRBD1 as D (5 bases). The CDR3 length is 16 residues. Germline lookup yields CDR1 SGHAT and CDR2 FQNNGV. V dropped 4 bases and J dropped 0 bases, with 15 bases sitting between them.

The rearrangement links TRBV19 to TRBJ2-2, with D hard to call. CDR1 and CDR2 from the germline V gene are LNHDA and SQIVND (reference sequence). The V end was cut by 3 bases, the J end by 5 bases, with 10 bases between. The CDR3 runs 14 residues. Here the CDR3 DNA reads TGTGCCAGTAGTATCGCCTATAAAACCGGGGAGCTGTTTTTT. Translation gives CASSIAYKTGELFF.

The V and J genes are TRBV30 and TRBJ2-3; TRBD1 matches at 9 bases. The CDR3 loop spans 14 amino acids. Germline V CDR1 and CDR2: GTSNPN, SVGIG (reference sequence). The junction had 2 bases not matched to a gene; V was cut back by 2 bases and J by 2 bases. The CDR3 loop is CAWSWTGDTDTQYF. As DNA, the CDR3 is TGTGCCTGGAGTTGGACAGGGGACACAGATACGCAGTATTTT.

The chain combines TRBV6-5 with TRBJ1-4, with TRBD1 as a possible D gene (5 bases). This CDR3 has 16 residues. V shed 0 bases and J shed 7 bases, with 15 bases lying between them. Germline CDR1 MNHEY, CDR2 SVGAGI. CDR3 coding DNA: TGTGCCAGCAGTTACTCGACCGGGGCGGGGGGTGAAAAACTGTTTTTT. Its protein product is CASSYSTGAGGEKLFF.

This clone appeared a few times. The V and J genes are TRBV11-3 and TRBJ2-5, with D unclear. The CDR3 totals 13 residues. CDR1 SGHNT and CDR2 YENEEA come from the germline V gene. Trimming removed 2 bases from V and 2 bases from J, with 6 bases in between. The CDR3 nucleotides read TGTGCCAGCAGCTTATTATTTCAAGAGACCCAGTACTTC. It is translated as CASSLLFQETQYF.

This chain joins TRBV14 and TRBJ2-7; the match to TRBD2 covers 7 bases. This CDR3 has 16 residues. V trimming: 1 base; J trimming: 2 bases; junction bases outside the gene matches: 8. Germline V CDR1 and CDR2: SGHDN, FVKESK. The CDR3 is CASSQVGLVYPYEQYF. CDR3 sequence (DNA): TGTGCCAGCAGCCAAGTCGGACTAGTGTATCCCTACGAGCAGTACTTC.

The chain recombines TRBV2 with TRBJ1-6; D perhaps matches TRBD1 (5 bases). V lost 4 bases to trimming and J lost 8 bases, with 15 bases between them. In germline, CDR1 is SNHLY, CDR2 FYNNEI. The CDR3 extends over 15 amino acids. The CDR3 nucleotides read TGTGCCAGCAGTGCTGAGGTGGGGGGGGATTCACCCCTCCACTTT. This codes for CASSAEVGGDSPLHF. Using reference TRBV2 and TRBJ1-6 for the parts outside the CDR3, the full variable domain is EPEVTQTPSHQVTQMGQEVILRCVPISNHLYFYWYRQILGQKVEFLVSFYNNEISEKSEIFDDQFSVERPDGSNFTLKIRSTKLEDSAMYFCASSAEVGGDSPLHFGNGTRLTVT.

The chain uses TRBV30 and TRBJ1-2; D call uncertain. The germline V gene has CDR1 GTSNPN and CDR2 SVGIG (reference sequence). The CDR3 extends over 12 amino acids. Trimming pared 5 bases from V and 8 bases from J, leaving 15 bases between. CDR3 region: CAWFWETGGYTF. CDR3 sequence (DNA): TGTGCCTGGTTCTGGGAAACGGGGGGCTACACCTTC.

The CDR3 bases are TGTGCCAGCAGCTTAGCTATCGGCACTGAAGCTTTCTTT. It specifies CASSLAIGTEAFF. The rearrangement links TRBV11-2 to TRBJ1-1; D is uncertain. Deletions cut 1 base from V and 4 bases from J, with 7 bases between. CDR3 size: 13 residues. CDR1 is SGHAT, CDR2 FQNNGV, per germline.

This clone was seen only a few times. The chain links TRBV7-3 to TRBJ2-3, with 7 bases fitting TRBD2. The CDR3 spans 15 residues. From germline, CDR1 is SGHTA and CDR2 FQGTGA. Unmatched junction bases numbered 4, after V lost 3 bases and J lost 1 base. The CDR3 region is CASSLGDYGTDTQYF. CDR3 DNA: TGTGCCAGCAGCTTGGGGGACTATGGCACAGATACGCAGTATTTT.

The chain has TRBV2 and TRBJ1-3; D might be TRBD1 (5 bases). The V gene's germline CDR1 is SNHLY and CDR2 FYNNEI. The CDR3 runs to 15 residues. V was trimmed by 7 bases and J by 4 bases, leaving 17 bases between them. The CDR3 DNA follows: TGTGCCAGCACTCTAGACAGTCTGTACGGAAACACCATATATTTT. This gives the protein CASTLDSLYGNTIYF.

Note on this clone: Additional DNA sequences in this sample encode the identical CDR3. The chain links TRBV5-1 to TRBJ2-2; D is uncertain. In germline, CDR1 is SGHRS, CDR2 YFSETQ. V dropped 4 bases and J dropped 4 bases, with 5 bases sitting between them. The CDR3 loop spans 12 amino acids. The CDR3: CASSVGTGELFF. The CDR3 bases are TGCGCCAGCAGCGTCGGCACCGGGGAGCTGTTTTTT.

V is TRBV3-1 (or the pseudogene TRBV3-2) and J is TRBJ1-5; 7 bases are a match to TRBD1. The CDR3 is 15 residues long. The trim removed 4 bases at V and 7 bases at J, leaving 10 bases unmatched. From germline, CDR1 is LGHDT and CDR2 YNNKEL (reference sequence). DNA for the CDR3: TGTGCCAGCAGCCCAGGAAGGGGGCAAGGCCAGCCCCAGCATTTT. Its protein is CASSPGRGQGQPQHF.

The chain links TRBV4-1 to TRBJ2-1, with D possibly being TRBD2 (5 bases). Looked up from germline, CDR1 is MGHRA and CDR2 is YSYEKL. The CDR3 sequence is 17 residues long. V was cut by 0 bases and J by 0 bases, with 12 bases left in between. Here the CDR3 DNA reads TGCGCCAGCAGCCAAGATCAAGCTAGCAACTCCTACAATGAGCAGTTCTTC. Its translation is CASSQDQASNSYNEQFF.

CDR3 protein: CASSIVASSGYGYTF. In DNA form, the CDR3 reads TGTGCCAGTAGTATAGTGGCCAGTTCAGGCTATGGCTACACCTTC. The chain recombines TRBV19 with TRBJ1-2, with D uncertain. With 1 base removed from V and 4 bases from J, the gap between germline ends came to 13 bases. From germline, CDR1 is LNHDA and CDR2 SQIVND (reference sequence). The CDR3 covers 15 residues.

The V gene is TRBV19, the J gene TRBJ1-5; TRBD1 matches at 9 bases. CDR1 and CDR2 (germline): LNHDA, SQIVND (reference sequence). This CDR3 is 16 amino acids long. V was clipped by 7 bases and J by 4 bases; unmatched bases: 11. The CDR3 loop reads CASTWGGQGINQPQHF. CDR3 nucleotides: TGTGCCAGTACCTGGGGGGGACAGGGAATTAATCAGCCCCAGCATTTT. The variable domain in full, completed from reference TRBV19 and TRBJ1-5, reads DGGITQSPKYLFRKEGQNVTLSCEQNLNHDAMYWYRQDPGQGLRLIYYSQIVNDFQKGDIAEGYSVSREKKESFPLTVTSAQKNPTAFYLCASTWGGQGINQPQHFGDGTRLSIL.

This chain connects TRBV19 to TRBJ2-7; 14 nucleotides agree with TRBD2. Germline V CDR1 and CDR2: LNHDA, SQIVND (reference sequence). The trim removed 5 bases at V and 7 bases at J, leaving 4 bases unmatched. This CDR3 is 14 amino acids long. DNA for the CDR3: TGTGCCAGTAGTTCAGGACTAGCGGGAGGAGAGCAGTACTTC. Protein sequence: CASSSGLAGGEQYF.

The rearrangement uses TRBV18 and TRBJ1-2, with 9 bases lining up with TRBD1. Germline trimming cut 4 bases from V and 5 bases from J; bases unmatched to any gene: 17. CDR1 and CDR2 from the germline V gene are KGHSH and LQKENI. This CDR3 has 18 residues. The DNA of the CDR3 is TGTGCCAGCTCACTTACACCGGGACAGGGCTCTTCGAATTATGGCTACACCTTC. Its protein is CASSLTPGQGSSNYGYTF.

The CDR3 nucleotides read TGCGCCAGCAGCTTGGGTCCGGGACAGCTGAATGAAAAACTGTTTTTT. As protein: CASSLGPGQLNEKLFF. The chain links TRBV5-1 to TRBJ1-4, with 7 bases identical to TRBD1. Unmatched junction bases numbered 7, after V lost 0 bases and J lost 5 bases. Germline lookup yields CDR1 SGHRS and CDR2 YFSETQ. CDR3 length equals 16 residues.

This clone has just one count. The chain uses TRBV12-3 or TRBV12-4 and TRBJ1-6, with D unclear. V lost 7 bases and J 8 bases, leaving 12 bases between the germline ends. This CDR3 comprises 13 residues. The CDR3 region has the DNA TGTGCCAGCACCATTACTAGGTATTCACCCCTCCACTTT. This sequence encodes CASTITRYSPLHF.